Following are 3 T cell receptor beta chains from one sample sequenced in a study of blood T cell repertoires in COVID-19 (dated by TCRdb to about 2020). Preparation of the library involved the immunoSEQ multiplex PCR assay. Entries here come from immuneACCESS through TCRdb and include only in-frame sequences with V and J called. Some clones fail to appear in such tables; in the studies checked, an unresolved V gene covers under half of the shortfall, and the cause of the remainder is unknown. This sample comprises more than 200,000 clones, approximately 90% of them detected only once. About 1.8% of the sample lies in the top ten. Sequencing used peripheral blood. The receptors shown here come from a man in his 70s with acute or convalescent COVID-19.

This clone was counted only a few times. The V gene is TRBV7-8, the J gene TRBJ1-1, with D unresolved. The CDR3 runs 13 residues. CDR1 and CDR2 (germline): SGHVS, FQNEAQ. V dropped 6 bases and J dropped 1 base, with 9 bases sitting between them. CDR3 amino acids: CASRFQANTEAFF. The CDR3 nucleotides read TGTGCCAGCAGATTTCAAGCGAACACTGAAGCTTTCTTT.

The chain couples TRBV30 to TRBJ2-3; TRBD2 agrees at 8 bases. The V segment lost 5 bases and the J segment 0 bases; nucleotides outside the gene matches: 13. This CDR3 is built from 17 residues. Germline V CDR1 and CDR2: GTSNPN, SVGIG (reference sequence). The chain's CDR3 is CAWSPEWSSGSTDTQYF. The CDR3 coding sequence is TGTGCCTGGTCTCCGGAGTGGTCTAGCGGGAGCACAGATACGCAGTATTTT.

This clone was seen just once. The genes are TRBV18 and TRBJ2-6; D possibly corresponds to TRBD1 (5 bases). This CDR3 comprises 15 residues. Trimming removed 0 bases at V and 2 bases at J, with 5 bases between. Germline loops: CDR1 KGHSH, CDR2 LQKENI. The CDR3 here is CASSPPRAGANVLTF. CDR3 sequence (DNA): TGTGCCAGCTCACCACCCAGGGCTGGGGCCAACGTCCTGACTTTC. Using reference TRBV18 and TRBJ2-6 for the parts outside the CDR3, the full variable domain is NAGVMQNPRHLVRRRGQEARLRCSPMKGHSHVYWYRQLPEEGLKFMVYLQKENIIDESGMPKERFSAEFPKEGPSILRIQQVVRGDSAAYFCASSPPRAGANVLTFGAGSRLTVL.